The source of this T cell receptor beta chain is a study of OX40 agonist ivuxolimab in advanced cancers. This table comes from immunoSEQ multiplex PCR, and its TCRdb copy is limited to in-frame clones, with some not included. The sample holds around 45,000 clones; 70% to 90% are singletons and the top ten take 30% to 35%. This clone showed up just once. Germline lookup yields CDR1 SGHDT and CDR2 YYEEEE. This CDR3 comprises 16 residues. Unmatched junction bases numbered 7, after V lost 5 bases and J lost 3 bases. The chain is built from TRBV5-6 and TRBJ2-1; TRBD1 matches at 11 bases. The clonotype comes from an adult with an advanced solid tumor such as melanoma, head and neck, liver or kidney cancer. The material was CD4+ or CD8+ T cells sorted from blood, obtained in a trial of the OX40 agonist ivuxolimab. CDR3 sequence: CASRETGTGGYNEQFF. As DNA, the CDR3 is TGTGCCAGCAGAGAAACGGGGACAGGGGGCTACAATGAGCAGTTCTTC.